This T cell receptor beta chain derives from a study of CD4+ T cells in melanoma. V lost 6 bases and J lost 11, with 19 bases in between. The CDR3 has 13 residues. Germline V gives CDR1 SNHLY, CDR2 FYNNEI. Regarding this clone: The target antigen is unknown.

Some clones are missing from TCRdb's copy, which holds only in-frame ones; the method was immunoSEQ multiplex PCR. The sample lists 8,000 to 10,000 clones, around 69% occurring once. Findings and limits, study-wide: A reported correlation linked neoantigen-specific CD4+ T cells to CD8+, macrophage and B cell function. In melanoma, neoantigen-specific CD4+ T cells reportedly differed in differentiation state.

Material: tumor tissue. This TCR was sampled from a human donor with melanoma. The chain couples TRBV2 to TRBJ2-5; unclear D gene. Here the CDR3 reads CASRARAWGEQYF. The CDR3 DNA sequence: TGTGCCAGCAGAGCCCGGGCCTGGGGTGAGCAGTACTTC.